This T cell receptor beta chain was sequenced during a study of shared T cell receptors in the human thymus. The data were produced by immunoSEQ multiplex PCR, yet TCRdb's version contains in-frame clones alone and is incomplete. The sample consists of 600,000 to 900,000 clones, around 85% of them appearing once. The same sample was also studied in work on human thymus T cells. According to that study: Infants, healthy and Finnish, who were having corrective surgery for congenital heart defects served as donors. The thymus was resected at corrective cardiac surgery. Apparent bias marked the V and J gene usage of thymic and blood repertoires. Related work found strong thymic repertoire overlap between unrelated individuals.

Sequenced sample: thymocytes. The TCR originated in a girl less than two years old with a congenital heart defect.

The CDR3 bases are TGTGCCATCAGTGAGTCGATTGCCTATGAGGGGGATGTAGATACGCAGTATTTT. Protein product: CAISESIAYEGDVDTQYF. The chain links TRBV10-3 to TRBJ2-3; perhaps TRBD1 as D (6 bases). This CDR3 has 18 amino acids. The germline CDR1 and CDR2 sequences are ENHRY and SYGVKD. V dropped 0 bases and J dropped 5 bases, with 21 bases sitting between them.